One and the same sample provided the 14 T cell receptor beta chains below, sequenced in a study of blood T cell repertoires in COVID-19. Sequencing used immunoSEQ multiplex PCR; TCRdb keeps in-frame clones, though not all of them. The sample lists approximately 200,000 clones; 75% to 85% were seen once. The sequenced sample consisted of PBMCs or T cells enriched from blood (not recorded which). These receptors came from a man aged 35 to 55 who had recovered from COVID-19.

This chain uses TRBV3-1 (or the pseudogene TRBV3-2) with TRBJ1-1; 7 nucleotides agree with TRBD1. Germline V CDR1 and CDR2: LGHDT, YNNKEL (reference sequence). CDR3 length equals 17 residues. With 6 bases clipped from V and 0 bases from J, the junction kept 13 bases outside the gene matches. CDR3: CASSSGTDIPLNTEAFF. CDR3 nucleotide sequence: TGTGCCAGCAGTTCCGGGACAGATATCCCTTTGAACACTGAAGCTTTCTTT.

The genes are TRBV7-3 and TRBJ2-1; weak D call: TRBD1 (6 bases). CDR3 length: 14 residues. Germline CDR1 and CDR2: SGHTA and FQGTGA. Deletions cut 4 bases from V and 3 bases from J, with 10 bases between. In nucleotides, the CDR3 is TGTGCCAGCAGCTCCACAGGGAGCTACAATGAGCAGTTCTTC. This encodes CASSSTGSYNEQFF.

CDR3 nucleotide sequence: TGTGCCAGCAGCGTAGTGTCAGTGAACACTGAAGCTTTCTTT. Encoded protein: CASSVVSVNTEAFF. The gene calls are TRBV9 and TRBJ1-1; D is uncertain. The germline gives CDR1 SGDLS, CDR2 YYNGEE. This CDR3 is 14 amino acids long. Between the trimmed V and J ends, which lost 0 bases and 0 bases, there was a span of 6 bases.

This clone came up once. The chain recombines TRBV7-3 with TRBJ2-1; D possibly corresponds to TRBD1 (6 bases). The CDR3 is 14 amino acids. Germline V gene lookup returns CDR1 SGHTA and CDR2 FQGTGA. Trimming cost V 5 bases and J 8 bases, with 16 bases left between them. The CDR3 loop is CASSQGTPWDEQFF. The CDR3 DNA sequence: TGTGCCAGCAGCCAGGGGACGCCATGGGATGAGCAGTTCTTC.

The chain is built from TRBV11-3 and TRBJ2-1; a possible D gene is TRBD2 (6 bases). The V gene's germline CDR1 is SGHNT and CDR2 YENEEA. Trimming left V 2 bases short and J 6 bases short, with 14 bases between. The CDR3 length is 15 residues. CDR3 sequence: CASSLYGGMSNEQFF. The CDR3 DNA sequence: TGTGCCAGCAGCTTATATGGGGGGATGAGCAATGAGCAGTTCTTC.

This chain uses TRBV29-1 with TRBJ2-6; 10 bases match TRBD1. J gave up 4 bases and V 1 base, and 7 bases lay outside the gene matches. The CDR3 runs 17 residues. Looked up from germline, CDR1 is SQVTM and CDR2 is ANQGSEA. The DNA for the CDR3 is TGCAGCGTTGAAGGTGCGACAGGGGGCTCCGGGGCCAACGTCCTGACTTTC. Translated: CSVEGATGGSGANVLTF. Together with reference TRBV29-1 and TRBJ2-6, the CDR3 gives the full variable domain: SAVISQKPSRDICQRGTSLTIQCQVDSQVTMMFWYRQQPGQSLTLIATANQGSEATYESGFVIDKFPISRPNLTFSTLTVSNMSPEDSSIYLCSVEGATGGSGANVLTFGAGSRLTVL.

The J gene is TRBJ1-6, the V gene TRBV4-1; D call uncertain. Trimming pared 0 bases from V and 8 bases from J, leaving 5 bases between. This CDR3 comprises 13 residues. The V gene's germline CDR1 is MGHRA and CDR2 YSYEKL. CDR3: CASSQDGYSPLHF. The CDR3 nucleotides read TGCGCCAGCAGCCAAGACGGTTATTCACCCCTCCACTTT.

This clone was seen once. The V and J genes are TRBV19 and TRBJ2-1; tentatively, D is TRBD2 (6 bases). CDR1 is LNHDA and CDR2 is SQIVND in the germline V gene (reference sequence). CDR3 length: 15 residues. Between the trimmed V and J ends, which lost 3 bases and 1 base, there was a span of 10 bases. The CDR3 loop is CASSIGGLSYNEQFF. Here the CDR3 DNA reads TGTGCCAGTAGTATTGGGGGACTGTCCTACAATGAGCAGTTCTTC. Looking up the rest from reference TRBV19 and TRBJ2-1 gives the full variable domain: DGGITQSPKYLFRKEGQNVTLSCEQNLNHDAMYWYRQDPGQGLRLIYYSQIVNDFQKGDIAEGYSVSREKKESFPLTVTSAQKNPTAFYLCASSIGGLSYNEQFFGPGTRLTVL.

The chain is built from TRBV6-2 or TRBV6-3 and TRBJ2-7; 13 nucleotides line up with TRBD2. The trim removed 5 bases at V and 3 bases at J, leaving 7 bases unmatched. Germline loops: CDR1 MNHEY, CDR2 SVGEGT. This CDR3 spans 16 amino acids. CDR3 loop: CASSPSGTSGNYEQYV. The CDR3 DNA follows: TGTGCCAGCAGTCCCTCCGGGACTAGCGGGAACTACGAGCAGTACGTC.

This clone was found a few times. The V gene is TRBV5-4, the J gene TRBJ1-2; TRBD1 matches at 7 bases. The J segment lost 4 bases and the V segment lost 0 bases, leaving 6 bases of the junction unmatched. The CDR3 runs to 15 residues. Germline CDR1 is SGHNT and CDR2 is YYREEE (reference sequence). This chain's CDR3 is CASSLAGGYSYGYTF. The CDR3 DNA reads TGTGCCAGCAGCTTGGCAGGGGGTTATAGCTATGGCTACACCTTC.

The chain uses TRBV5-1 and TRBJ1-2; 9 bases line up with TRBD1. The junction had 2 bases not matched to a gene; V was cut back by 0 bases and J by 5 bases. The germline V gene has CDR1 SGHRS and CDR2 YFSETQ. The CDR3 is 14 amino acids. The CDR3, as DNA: TGCGCCAGCAGCTTGGGGGACAGGGAATATGGCTACACCTTC. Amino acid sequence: CASSLGDREYGYTF.

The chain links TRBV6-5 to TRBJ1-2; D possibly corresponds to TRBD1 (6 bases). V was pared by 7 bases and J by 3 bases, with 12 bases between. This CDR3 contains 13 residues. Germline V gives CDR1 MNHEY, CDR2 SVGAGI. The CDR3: CASTGTGYYGYTF. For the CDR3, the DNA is TGTGCCAGCACTGGTACAGGGTACTATGGCTACACCTTC.

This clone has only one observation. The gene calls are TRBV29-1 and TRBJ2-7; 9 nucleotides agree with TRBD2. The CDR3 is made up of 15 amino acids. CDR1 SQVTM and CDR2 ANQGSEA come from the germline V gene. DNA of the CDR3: TGCAGTATTTCGGGGGCGGGAGGGCCCGGCAACGAGCAGTACTTC. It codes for CSISGAGGPGNEQYF.

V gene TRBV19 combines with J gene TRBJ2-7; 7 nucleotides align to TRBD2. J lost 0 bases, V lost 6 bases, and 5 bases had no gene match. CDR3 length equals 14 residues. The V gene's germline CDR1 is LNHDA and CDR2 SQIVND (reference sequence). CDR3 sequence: CASSPRGSSYEQYF. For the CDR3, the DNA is TGTGCCAGTAGCCCGCGGGGGAGCTCCTACGAGCAGTACTTC.